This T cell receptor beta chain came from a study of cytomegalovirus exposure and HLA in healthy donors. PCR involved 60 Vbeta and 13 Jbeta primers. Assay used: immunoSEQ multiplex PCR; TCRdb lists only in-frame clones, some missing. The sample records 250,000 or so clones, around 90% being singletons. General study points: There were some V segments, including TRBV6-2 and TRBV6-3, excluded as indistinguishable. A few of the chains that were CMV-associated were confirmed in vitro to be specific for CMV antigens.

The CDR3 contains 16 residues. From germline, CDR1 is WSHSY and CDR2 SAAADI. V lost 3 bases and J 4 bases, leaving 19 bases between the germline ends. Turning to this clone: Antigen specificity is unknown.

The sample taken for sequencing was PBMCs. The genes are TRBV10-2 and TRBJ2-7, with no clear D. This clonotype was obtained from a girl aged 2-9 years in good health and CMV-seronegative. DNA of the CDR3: TGCGCCAGCAGTGACATCGCACAAATAAAAAAGTACGAGCAGTACTTC. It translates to CASSDIAQIKKYEQYF.